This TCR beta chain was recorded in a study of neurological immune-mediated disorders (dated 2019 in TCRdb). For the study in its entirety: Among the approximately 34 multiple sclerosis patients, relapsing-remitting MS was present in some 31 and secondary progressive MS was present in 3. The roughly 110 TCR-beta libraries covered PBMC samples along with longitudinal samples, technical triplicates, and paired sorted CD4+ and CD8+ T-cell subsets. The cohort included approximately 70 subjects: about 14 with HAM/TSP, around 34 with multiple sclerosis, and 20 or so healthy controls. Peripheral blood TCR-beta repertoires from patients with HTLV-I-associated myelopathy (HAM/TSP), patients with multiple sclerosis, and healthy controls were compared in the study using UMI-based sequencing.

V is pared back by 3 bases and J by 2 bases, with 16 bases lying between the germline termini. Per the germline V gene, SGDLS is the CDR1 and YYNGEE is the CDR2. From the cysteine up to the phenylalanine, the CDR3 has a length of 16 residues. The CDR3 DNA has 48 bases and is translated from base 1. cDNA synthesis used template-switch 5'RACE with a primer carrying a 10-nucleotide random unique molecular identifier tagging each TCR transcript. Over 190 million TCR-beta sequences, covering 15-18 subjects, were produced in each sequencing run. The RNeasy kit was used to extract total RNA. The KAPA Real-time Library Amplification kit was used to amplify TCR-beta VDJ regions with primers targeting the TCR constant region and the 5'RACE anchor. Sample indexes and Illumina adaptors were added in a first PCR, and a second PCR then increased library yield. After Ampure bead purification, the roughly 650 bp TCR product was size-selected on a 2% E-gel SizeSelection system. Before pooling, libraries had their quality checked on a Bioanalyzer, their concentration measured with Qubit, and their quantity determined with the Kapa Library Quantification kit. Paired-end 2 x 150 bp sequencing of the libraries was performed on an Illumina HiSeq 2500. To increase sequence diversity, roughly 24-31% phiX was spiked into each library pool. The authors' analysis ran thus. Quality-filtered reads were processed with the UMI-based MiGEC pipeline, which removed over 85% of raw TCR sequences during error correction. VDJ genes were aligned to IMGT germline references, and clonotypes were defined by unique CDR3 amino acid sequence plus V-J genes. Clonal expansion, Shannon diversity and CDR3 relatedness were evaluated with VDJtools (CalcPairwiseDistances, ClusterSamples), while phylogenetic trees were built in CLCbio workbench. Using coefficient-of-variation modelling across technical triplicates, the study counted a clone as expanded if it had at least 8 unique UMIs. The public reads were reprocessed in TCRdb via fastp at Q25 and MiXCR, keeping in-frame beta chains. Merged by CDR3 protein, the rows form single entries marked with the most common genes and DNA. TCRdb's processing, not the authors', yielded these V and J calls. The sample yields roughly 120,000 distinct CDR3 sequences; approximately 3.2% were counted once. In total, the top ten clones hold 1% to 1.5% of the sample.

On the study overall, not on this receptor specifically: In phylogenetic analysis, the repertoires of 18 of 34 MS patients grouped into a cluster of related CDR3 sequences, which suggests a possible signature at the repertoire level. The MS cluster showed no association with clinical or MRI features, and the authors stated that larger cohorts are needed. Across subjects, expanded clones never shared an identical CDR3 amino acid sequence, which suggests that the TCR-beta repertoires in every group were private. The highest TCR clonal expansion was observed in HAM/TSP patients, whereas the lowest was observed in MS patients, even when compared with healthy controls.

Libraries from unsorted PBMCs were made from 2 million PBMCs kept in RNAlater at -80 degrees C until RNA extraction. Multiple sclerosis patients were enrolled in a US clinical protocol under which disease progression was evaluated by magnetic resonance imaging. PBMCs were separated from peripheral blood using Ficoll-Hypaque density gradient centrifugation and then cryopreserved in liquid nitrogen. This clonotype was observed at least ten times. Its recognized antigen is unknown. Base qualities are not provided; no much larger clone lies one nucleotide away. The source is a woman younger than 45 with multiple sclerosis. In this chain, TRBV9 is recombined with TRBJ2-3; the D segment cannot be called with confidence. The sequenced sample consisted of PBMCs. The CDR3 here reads CASSEIKATPTDTQYF. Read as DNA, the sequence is TGTGCCAGCAGCGAGATCAAAGCCACCCCCACAGATACGCAGTATTTT.